Following are 4 T cell receptor beta chains from one sample sequenced in a study of blood T cell repertoires in COVID-19. Generated by immunoSEQ multiplex PCR, the TCRdb table keeps only in-frame clones and is missing some. In the table there are some 170,000 clones, 84% of which are singletons. The source material was PBMCs or T cells enriched from blood (not recorded which). All receptors come from a man over 45 who had recovered from COVID-19.

This clone was counted between two and nine times. The CDR3 DNA reads TGTGCCAGCAGCCGGACAGCGCCTAGGAACACCGGGGAGCTGTTTTTT. Translation: CASSRTAPRNTGELFF. This rearrangement joins TRBV6-2 or TRBV6-3 to TRBJ2-2; perhaps TRBD1 as D (6 bases). CDR1 is MNHEY and CDR2 is SVGEGT in the germline V gene. V lost 6 bases, J lost 1 base, and 15 bases lay in between. The CDR3 covers 16 residues.

The chain couples TRBV2 to TRBJ1-2, with TRBD1 identical over 10 bases. The length of the CDR3 is 14 residues. CDR1 is SNHLY, CDR2 FYNNEI, per germline. With V trimmed by 7 bases and J by 5 bases, 7 bases remained unmatched. The CDR3 here is CASKSGQGFYGYTF. In nucleotides, the CDR3 is TGTGCCAGCAAGTCGGGACAGGGGTTTTATGGCTACACCTTC.

The rearrangement joins TRBV9 to TRBJ1-6; TRBD1 aligns across 8 bases. The CDR3 consists of 16 residues. CDR1 SGDLS and CDR2 YYNGEE come from the germline V gene. Trimming cost V 4 bases and J 5 bases; bases outside gene matches: 8. This CDR3 reads CASSKWTGINNSPLHF. As DNA, the CDR3 is TGTGCCAGCAGCAAGTGGACAGGGATCAATAATTCACCCCTCCACTTT.

Here the CDR3 DNA reads TGTGCCATCAGTGAGACAGGGCGCGCACCCCTCCACTTT. Translated: CAISETGRAPLHF. The rearrangement links TRBV10-3 to TRBJ1-6, with a weak D call TRBD1 (6 bases). Germline V gene sequence: CDR1 ENHRY, CDR2 SYGVKD. V was shortened by 2 bases and J by 11 bases, with 10 bases between the two germline ends. This CDR3 region has 13 residues.